This T cell receptor beta chain emerged from a study of graft-versus-host responses after intestinal transplantation. About the study: Recipients got multivisceral, liver-intestinal, or isolated intestinal transplants. Tacrolimus plus steroids were given to all recipients for around three years, preceded by anti-thymocyte globulin induction.

Regarding the study as a whole: GvH clones were found in recipient marrow; some appeared first in ileum or blood. Patients who carried graft-donor T cell macrochimerism also had high graft-versus-host to host-versus-graft clonal ratios in their allografts.

Produced via immunoSEQ multiplex PCR; TCRdb's table is partial and in-frame only. The data show around 30,000 clones, more than 70% seen once. The CDR3 is 10 amino acids. V was trimmed by 6 bases and J by 5 bases, leaving 2 bases between them. Germline-derived CDR1 and CDR2 are ENHRY and SYGVKD. Both intraepithelial and lamina propria lymphocytes were released by processing graft tissue. This clone came up a few times. Its target is unknown. Sequencing was performed on ileum tissue, taken 98 days after intestinal transplantation. V usage is TRBV10-3 and J usage is TRBJ2-1; no clear D. The receptor was isolated from a human patient who received an intestinal transplant, so some T cells may come from the graft donor. For the CDR3, the DNA is TGTGCCATCAGCAACAATGAGCAGTTCTTC. This sequence encodes CAISNNEQFF.